Each of the 27 T cell receptor beta chains below was sequenced from the same sample in a study of cytomegalovirus exposure and HLA in healthy donors. PCR used 60 Vbeta primers and 13 Jbeta primers. TCRdb's copy holds only in-frame clones and misses some; the assay was immunoSEQ multiplex PCR. The repertoire holds approximately 100,000 clones, with about three quarters as singletons. The material sequenced was PBMCs. Receptors were obtained from a woman between 18 and 30 years old in good health and CMV-seropositive.

The V call is TRBV6-1, the J call TRBJ2-2, with 8 bases aligning to TRBD1. Per germline, CDR1 MNHNS and CDR2 SASEGT. V trimming: 6 bases; J trimming: 1 base; junction bases outside the gene matches: 4. CDR3 length equals 15 residues. The CDR3 coding sequence is TGTGCCAGCAGATCCGGGACAGGGAACACCGGGGAGCTGTTTTTT. The encoded protein is CASRSGTGNTGELFF.

Turning to this clone: One junction end disagrees with the germline gene, perhaps due to a read error. The chain has TRBV6-5 and TRBJ1-1; D uncertain. Germline V gene data show CDR1 as MNHEY and CDR2 as SVGAGI. CDR3 size: 12 residues. This CDR3 is CASSKENSEAFF. CDR3 nucleotide sequence: TGTGCCAGCAGTAAGGAGAACTCTGAAGCTTTCTTT.

The V and J genes are TRBV6-5 and TRBJ1-4; weak D call: TRBD1 (5 bases). CDR3 size: 13 residues. The V end lost 5 bases, the J end lost 4 bases, and 8 bases lay between the germline ends. Germline V lookup: CDR1 MNHEY, CDR2 SVGAGI. CDR3 in DNA: TGTGCCAGCAGTAAGACAGTTAATGAAAAACTGTTTTTT. This encodes CASSKTVNEKLFF.

The chain recombines TRBV19 with TRBJ2-1, with D perhaps TRBD1 (6 bases). V was pared by 3 bases and J by 2 bases, with 20 bases between. This CDR3 is built from 18 residues. Germline loops: CDR1 LNHDA, CDR2 SQIVND (reference sequence). The CDR3: CASSIWPGDVKPYNEQFF. In DNA form, the CDR3 reads TGTGCCAGTAGTATCTGGCCAGGGGATGTGAAGCCCTACAATGAGCAGTTCTTC.

The chain carries TRBV29-1 and TRBJ1-2; D call uncertain. V lost 5 bases and J 4 bases, leaving 14 bases between the germline ends. The CDR3 spans 13 residues. The germline V gene encodes CDR1 SQVTM and CDR2 ANQGSEA. The chain's CDR3 is CSVPQDGSYGYTF. The CDR3, as DNA: TGCAGCGTTCCTCAGGACGGGAGCTATGGCTACACCTTC. The whole variable domain, remainder taken from reference TRBV29-1 and TRBJ1-2, is SAVISQKPSRDICQRGTSLTIQCQVDSQVTMMFWYRQQPGQSLTLIATANQGSEATYESGFVIDKFPISRPNLTFSTLTVSNMSPEDSSIYLCSVPQDGSYGYTFGSGTRLTVV.

This chain joins TRBV7-9 and TRBJ2-7; 7 nucleotides agree with TRBD2. From germline, CDR1 is SEHNR and CDR2 FQNEAQ (reference sequence). Trimming cost V 4 bases and J 2 bases; bases outside gene matches: 5. The CDR3 is 14 amino acids. The CDR3 coding sequence is TGTGCCAGCAGCTCCGGACTAGTCACCTACGAGCAGTACTTC. Its translation is CASSSGLVTYEQYF.

The CDR3 loop is CASSARDTLYEQYF. The CDR3 nucleotides are TGTGCCAGCAGCGCACGGGACACCTTATACGAGCAGTACTTC. V is TRBV9 and J is TRBJ2-5, with a tentative D call TRBD1 (6 bases). The assigned J gene may be wrong: the sequence end matches TRBJ2-7 better. The germline gives CDR1 SGDLS, CDR2 YYNGEE. The CDR3 consists of 14 residues.

The chain is built from TRBV19 and TRBJ2-4; perhaps TRBD1 as D (6 bases). CDR1 is LNHDA, CDR2 SQIVND, per germline (reference sequence). With 9 bases removed from V and 0 bases from J, the gap between germline ends came to 12 bases. This CDR3 is 14 amino acids long. As DNA, the CDR3 is TGTGCCAGCCGGGACACCCTAGCCAAAAACATTCAGTACTTC. Translating gives CASRDTLAKNIQYF. Looking up the rest from reference TRBV19 and TRBJ2-4 gives the full variable domain: DGGITQSPKYLFRKEGQNVTLSCEQNLNHDAMYWYRQDPGQGLRLIYYSQIVNDFQKGDIAEGYSVSREKKESFPLTVTSAQKNPTAFYLCASRDTLAKNIQYFGAGTRLSVL.

This clone was recorded only once. The chain employs TRBV7-2 and TRBJ1-2; no clear D. V was clipped by 3 bases and J by 6 bases, with 14 bases between them. This CDR3 is 14 amino acids long. Germline assignment: CDR1 SGHTA and CDR2 FQGNSA. The CDR3 reads CASSFMTAADGYTF. CDR3 in DNA: TGTGCCAGCAGCTTCATGACGGCGGCAGATGGCTACACCTTC.

The rearrangement uses TRBV28 and TRBJ2-7, with 8 bases matching TRBD2. Germline CDR1 MDHEN, CDR2 SYDVKM. The trim removed 3 bases at V and 2 bases at J, leaving 3 bases unmatched. The CDR3 totals 14 residues. The CDR3 here is CASSLDSGAYEQYF. CDR3 nucleotide sequence: TGTGCCAGCAGTTTGGATAGCGGGGCCTACGAGCAGTACTTC. Full variable domain (missing parts from reference TRBV28 and TRBJ2-7): DVKVTQSSRYLVKRTGEKVFLECVQDMDHENMFWYRQDPGLGLRLIYFSYDVKMKEKGDIPEGYSVSREKKERFSLILESASTNQTSMYLCASSLDSGAYEQYFGPGTRLTVT.

The genes are TRBV5-1 and TRBJ2-5; possibly TRBD1 for D (5 bases). CDR1 and CDR2 (germline): SGHRS, YFSETQ. The length of the CDR3 is 13 residues. Between the trimmed V and J ends, which lost 1 base and 2 bases, there was a span of 6 bases. The CDR3 is CASSLQGQETQYF. CDR3 coding DNA: TGCGCCAGCAGCTTGCAGGGTCAAGAGACCCAGTACTTC.

The chain couples TRBV6-6 to TRBJ1-1; 7 positions agree with TRBD1. V dropped 5 bases and J dropped 7; count of bases not matched to a gene: 7. CDR3 length equals 13 residues. Germline loops: CDR1 MNHNY, CDR2 SVGAGI (reference sequence). The CDR3 is CASSLRGANEAFF. CDR3 in DNA: TGTGCCAGCAGTCTCAGGGGGGCAAATGAAGCTTTCTTT.

This clone was seen just once. This chain connects TRBV10-1 to TRBJ2-7; 8 positions agree with TRBD2. The CDR3 has 14 residues. Germline V gene sequence: CDR1 WNHNN, CDR2 SYGVQD (reference sequence). Trimming at V came to 2 bases and at J to 3 bases, leaving 3 bases not matched to a gene. This CDR3 is CASSEAGGDYEQYF. The CDR3 DNA follows: TGCGCCAGCAGTGAGGCGGGAGGCGACTACGAGCAGTACTTC.

V usage is TRBV5-1 and J usage is TRBJ1-1; 7 bases fit TRBD1. Germline-derived CDR1 and CDR2 are SGHRS and YFSETQ. With V trimmed by 4 bases and J by 1 base, 4 bases remained unmatched. This CDR3 comprises 14 residues. CDR3 protein: CASSGGQKNTEAFF. The CDR3 DNA is TGCGCCAGCAGCGGGGGACAGAAGAACACTGAAGCTTTCTTT.

The V and J genes are TRBV6-1 and TRBJ1-1, with 8 bases fitting TRBD1. CDR1 and CDR2 (germline): MNHNS, SASEGT. The CDR3 has 15 residues. The V and J ends lost 5 bases and 1 base, in that order; junction bases with no gene match: 6. CDR3 coding DNA: TGTGCCAGCAGTTTATCCGGGACAGGGAACACTGAAGCTTTCTTT. It encodes CASSLSGTGNTEAFF.

This clone was picked up one time. The V and J genes are TRBV25-1 and TRBJ2-3; 7 positions agree with TRBD2. V lost 2 bases and J lost 1; bases outside the gene matches: 9. This CDR3 has 17 amino acids. CDR1 MGHDK and CDR2 SYGVNS come from the germline V gene. CDR3 nucleotides: TGTGCCAGCAGTGAACGGGGGGAGGGGCTGGGCACAGATACGCAGTATTTT. Residues: CASSERGEGLGTDTQYF. Supplemented by reference TRBV25-1 and TRBJ2-3, the full variable domain reads EADIYQTPRYLVIGTGKKITLECSQTMGHDKMYWYQQDPGMELHLIHYSYGVNSTEKGDLSSESTVSRIRTEHFPLTLESARPSHTSQYLCASSERGEGLGTDTQYFGPGTRLTVL.

This clone was seen a single time. The V and J genes are TRBV30 and TRBJ2-7, with D unresolved. Germline CDR1 and CDR2: GTSNPN and SVGIG (reference sequence). The CDR3 has 12 residues. The V end lost 2 bases, the J end lost 0 bases, and 5 bases lay between the germline ends. CDR3 bases: TGTGCCTGGAGTATACTCTCCTACGAGCAGTACTTC. Protein sequence: CAWSILSYEQYF.

The chain is built from TRBV4-1 and TRBJ2-1, with D tentatively TRBD2 (6 bases). Germline V gene sequence: CDR1 MGHRA, CDR2 YSYEKL. This CDR3 spans 16 amino acids. The V gene lost 1 base and the J gene lost 7 bases, with 17 bases spanning the gap. The CDR3 here is CASSQGDAGSRNEQFF. In nucleotides, the CDR3 is TGCGCCAGCAGCCAAGGGGACGCGGGGTCCAGGAATGAGCAGTTCTTC.

The chain couples TRBV2 to TRBJ2-2; 14 nucleotides agree with TRBD2. This CDR3 is 15 amino acids long. The junction had 4 bases not matched to a gene; V was cut back by 7 bases and J by 6 bases. CDR1 and CDR2 from the germline V gene are SNHLY and FYNNEI. CDR3 amino acids: CASISGLAGAGELFF. The CDR3 nucleotides read TGTGCCAGCATCTCGGGACTAGCGGGAGCCGGGGAGCTGTTTTTT.

The rearrangement links TRBV19 to TRBJ2-1, with D tentatively TRBD1 (5 bases). Per the germline V gene, CDR1 is LNHDA and CDR2 is SQIVND (reference sequence). The CDR3 runs 14 residues. The V end was cut by 1 base, the J end by 8 bases, with 12 bases between. The CDR3 here is CASSIGLGDYEQFF. Here the CDR3 DNA reads TGTGCCAGTAGTATAGGGTTAGGGGATTATGAGCAGTTCTTC. Supplemented by reference TRBV19 and TRBJ2-1, the full variable domain reads DGGITQSPKYLFRKEGQNVTLSCEQNLNHDAMYWYRQDPGQGLRLIYYSQIVNDFQKGDIAEGYSVSREKKESFPLTVTSAQKNPTAFYLCASSIGLGDYEQFFGPGTRLTVL.

This clone was seen a single time. The chain has TRBV6-1 and TRBJ1-5; D gene unclear. The CDR3 extends over 12 amino acids. Germline loops: CDR1 MNHNS, CDR2 SASEGT. V lost 7 bases, J lost 4 bases, and 8 bases lay in between. The CDR3 sequence: CASNEINQPQHF. As DNA, the CDR3 is TGTGCCAGCAACGAGATTAATCAGCCCCAGCATTTT.

The chain joins TRBV21-1 to TRBJ2-7; TRBD1, the table's D call, was not compared with the DNA. TRBV21-1 is a pseudogene locus. The CDR3 sequence is 15 residues long. Here the CDR3 reads CASSKGQGPSYEQYF. The CDR3 DNA follows: TGTGCCAGCAGCAAAGGGCAGGGGCCCTCCTACGAGCAGTACTTC.

The chain joins TRBV11-3 to TRBJ2-7; D perhaps matches TRBD2 (6 bases). The CDR3 totals 12 residues. CDR1 SGHNT and CDR2 YENEEA come from the germline V gene. V lost 1 base and J 6 bases, leaving 7 bases between the germline ends. The CDR3 sequence is CASSLGSGEQYF. DNA for the CDR3: TGTGCCAGCAGCTTAGGTAGCGGCGAGCAGTACTTC.

This chain links TRBV15 with TRBJ1-2, with a possible D match to TRBD1 (6 bases). The CDR3 sequence is 13 residues long. Deletions cut 8 bases from V and 0 bases from J, with 10 bases between. CDR1 and CDR2 from the germline V gene are LNHNV and YYDKDF (reference sequence). The CDR3 is CATSSGANYGYTF. The CDR3, as DNA: TGTGCCACCTCGTCAGGGGCTAACTATGGCTACACCTTC. Complete variable domain (other parts from reference TRBV15 and TRBJ1-2): DAMVIQNPRYQVTQFGKPVTLSCSQTLNHNVMYWYQQKSSQAPKLLFHYYDKDFNNEADTPDNFQSRRPNTSFCFLDIRSPGLGDTAMYLCATSSGANYGYTFGSGTRLTVV.

The chain has TRBV18 and TRBJ2-7, with 10 nucleotides matching TRBD2. CDR3 length equals 17 residues. Per the germline V gene, CDR1 is KGHSH and CDR2 is LQKENI. The V segment lost 1 base and the J segment 1 base; nucleotides outside the gene matches: 7. The CDR3 sequence: CASSPLPTSGVSYEQYF. CDR3 DNA sequence: TGTGCCAGCTCACCACTCCCTACTAGCGGGGTTTCCTACGAGCAGTACTTC.

The rearrangement links TRBV27 to TRBJ2-7; 12 bases are shared with TRBD2. This CDR3 has 14 residues. CDR1 is MNHEY, CDR2 SMNVEV, per germline (reference sequence). The V and J ends lost 6 bases and 4 bases, in that order; junction bases with no gene match: 4. The CDR3 here is CASRATSGSYEQYF. For the CDR3, the DNA is TGTGCCAGCAGGGCGACTAGCGGGAGTTACGAGCAGTACTTC.

The chain recombines TRBV6-5 with TRBJ2-1; D ambiguous. This CDR3 has 11 amino acids. Germline-derived CDR1 and CDR2 are MNHEY and SVGAGI. V was trimmed by 4 bases and J by 10 bases, leaving 8 bases between them. The CDR3: CASSFAAEQFF. CDR3 in DNA: TGTGCCAGCAGTTTTGCGGCCGAGCAGTTCTTC.